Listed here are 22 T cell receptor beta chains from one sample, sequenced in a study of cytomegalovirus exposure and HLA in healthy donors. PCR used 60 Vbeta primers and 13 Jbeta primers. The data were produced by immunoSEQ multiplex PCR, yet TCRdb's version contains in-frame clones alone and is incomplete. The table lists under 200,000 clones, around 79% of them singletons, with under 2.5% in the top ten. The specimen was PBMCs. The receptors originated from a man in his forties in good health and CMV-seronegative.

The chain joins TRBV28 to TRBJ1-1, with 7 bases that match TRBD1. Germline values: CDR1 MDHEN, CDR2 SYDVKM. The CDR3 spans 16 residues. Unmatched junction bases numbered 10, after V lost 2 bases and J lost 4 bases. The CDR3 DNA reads TGTGCCAGCAGTTTAGGAGCAGGGGGGCCGACCACTGAAGCTTTCTTT. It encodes CASSLGAGGPTTEAFF.

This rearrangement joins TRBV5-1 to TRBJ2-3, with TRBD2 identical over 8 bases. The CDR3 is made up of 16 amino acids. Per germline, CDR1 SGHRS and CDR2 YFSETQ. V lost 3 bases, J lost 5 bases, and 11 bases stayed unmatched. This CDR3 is CASSSYDTGGLDTQYF. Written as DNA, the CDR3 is TGCGCCAGCAGCTCCTATGATACGGGAGGGCTAGATACGCAGTATTTT. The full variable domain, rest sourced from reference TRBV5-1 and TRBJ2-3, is KAGVTQTPRYLIKTRGQQVTLSCSPISGHRSVSWYQQTPGQGLQFLFEYFSETQRNKGNFPGRFSGRQFSNSRSEMNVSTLELGDSALYLCASSSYDTGGLDTQYFGPGTRLTVL.

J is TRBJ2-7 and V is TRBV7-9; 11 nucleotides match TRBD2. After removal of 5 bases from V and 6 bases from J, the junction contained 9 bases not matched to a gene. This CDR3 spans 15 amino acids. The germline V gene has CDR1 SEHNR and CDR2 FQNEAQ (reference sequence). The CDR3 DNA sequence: TGTGCCAGCAGCCACGTCCTAGCGGGAGGTTCCGAGCAGTACTTC. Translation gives CASSHVLAGGSEQYF. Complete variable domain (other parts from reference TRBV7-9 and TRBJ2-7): DTGVSQNPRHKITKRGQNVTFRCDPISEHNRLYWYRQTLGQGPEFLTYFQNEAQLEKSRLLSDRFSAERPKGSFSTLEIQRTEQGDSAMYLCASSHVLAGGSEQYFGPGTRLTVT.

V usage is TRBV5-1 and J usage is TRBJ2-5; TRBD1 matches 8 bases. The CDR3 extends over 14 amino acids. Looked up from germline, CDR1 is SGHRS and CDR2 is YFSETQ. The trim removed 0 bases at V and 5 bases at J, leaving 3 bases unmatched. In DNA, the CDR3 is TGCGCCAGCAGCTTGGCAGGGGGCTGGGAGACCCAGTACTTC. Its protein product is CASSLAGGWETQYF.

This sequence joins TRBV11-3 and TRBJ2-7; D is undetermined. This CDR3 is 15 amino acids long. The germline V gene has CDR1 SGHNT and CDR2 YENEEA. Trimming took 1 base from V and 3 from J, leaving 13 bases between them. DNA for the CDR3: TGTGCCAGCAGCTTAGCGGCAGGATCCAGCTACGAGCAGTACTTC. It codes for CASSLAAGSSYEQYF.

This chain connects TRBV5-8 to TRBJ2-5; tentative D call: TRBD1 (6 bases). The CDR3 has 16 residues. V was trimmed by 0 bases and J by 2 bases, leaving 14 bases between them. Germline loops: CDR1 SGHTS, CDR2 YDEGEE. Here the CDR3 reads CASSLALGTYQETQYF. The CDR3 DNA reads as TGTGCCAGCAGCTTGGCCCTAGGGACATATCAAGAGACCCAGTACTTC.

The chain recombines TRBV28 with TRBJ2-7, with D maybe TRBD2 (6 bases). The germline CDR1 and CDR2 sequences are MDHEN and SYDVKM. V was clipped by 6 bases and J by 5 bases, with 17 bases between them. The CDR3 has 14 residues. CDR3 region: CASSVAREPNEQYF. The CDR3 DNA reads TGTGCCAGCAGCGTCGCGCGGGAACCCAACGAGCAGTACTTC.

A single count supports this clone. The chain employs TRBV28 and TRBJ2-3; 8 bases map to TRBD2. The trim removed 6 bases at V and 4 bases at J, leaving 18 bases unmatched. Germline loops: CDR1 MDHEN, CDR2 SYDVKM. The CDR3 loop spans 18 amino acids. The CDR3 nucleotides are TGTGCCAGCAGCCCTTCTTTGGGTAAGCGGGAGTCGGCAGATACGCAGTATTTT. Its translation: CASSPSLGKRESADTQYF.

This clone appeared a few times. CDR3 bases: TGTGCCAGCAGCCGGCTTCGGCGGGGCAATGAGCAGTTCTTC. It yields the protein CASSRLRRGNEQFF. The gene calls are TRBV14 and TRBJ2-1; possible D gene TRBD2, 6 bases. The CDR3 consists of 14 residues. V was clipped by 4 bases and J by 6 bases, with 13 bases between them. CDR1 and CDR2 from the germline V gene are SGHDN and FVKESK.

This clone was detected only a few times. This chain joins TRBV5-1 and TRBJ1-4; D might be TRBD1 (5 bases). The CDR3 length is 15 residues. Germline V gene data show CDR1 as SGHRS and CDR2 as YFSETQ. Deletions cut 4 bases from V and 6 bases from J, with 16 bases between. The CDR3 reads CASSARGRRDEKLFF. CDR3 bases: TGCGCCAGCAGCGCCCGGGGGAGGAGAGATGAAAAACTGTTTTTT.

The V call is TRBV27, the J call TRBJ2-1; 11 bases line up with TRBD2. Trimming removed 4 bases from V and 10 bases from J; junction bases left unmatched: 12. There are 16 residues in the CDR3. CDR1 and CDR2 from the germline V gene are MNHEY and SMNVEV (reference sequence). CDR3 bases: TGTGCCAGCAGTTCCTATAGTAGCGGGAGGGCCTGGGAGCAGTTCTTC. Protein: CASSSYSSGRAWEQFF.

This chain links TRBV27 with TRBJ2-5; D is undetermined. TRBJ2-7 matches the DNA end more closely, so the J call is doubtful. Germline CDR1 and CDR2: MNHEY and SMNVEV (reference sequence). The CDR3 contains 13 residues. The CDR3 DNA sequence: TGTGCCAGCAGTTTATCTATTCGCTACGAGCAGTACTTC. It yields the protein CASSLSIRYEQYF.

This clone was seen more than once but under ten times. CDR3 loop: CASSPSSGPYEQYF. CDR3 DNA: TGTGCCAGCAGCCCATCTAGCGGCCCCTACGAGCAGTACTTC. The J gene is TRBJ2-5, the V gene TRBV7-2; 7 nucleotides line up with TRBD2. The DNA matches TRBJ2-7 better at its end, which makes the J call doubtful. From germline, CDR1 is SGHTA and CDR2 FQGNSA. The CDR3 loop spans 14 amino acids.

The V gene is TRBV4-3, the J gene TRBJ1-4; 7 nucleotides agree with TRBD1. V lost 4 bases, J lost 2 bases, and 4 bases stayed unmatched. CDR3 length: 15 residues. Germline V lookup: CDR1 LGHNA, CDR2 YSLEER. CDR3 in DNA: TGCGCCAGCAGCCCCCAGACAGGGACTAATGAAAAACTGTTTTTT. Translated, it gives CASSPQTGTNEKLFF.

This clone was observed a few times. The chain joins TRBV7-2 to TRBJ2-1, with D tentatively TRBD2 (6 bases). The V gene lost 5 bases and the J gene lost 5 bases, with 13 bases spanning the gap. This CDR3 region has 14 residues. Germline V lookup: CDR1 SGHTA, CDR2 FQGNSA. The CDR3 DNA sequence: TGTGCCAGCAGCAGACAGACTAGGAACAATGAGCAGTTCTTC. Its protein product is CASSRQTRNNEQFF.

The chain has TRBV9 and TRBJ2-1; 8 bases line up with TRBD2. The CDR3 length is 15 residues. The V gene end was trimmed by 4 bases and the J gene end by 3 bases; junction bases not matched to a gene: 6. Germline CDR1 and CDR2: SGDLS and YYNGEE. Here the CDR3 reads CASSSYSGNYNEQFF. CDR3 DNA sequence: TGTGCCAGCAGCTCCTATAGCGGGAACTACAATGAGCAGTTCTTC.

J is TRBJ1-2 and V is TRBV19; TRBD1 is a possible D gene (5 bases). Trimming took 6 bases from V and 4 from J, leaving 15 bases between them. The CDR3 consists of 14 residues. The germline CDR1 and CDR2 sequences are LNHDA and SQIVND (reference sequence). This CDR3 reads CASRWPGPFYGYTF. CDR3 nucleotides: TGTGCCAGTAGGTGGCCAGGGCCATTCTATGGCTACACCTTC.

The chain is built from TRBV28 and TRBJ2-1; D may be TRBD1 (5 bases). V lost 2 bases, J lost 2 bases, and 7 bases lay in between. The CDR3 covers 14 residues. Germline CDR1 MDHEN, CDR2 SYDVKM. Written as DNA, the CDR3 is TGTGCCAGCAGTTTAGACAGACCCTACAATGAGCAGTTCTTC. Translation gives CASSLDRPYNEQFF.

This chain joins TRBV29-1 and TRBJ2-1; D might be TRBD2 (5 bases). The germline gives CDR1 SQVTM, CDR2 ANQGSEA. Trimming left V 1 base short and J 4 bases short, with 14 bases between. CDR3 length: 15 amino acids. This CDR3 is CSVEGVTTHYNEQFF. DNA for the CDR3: TGCAGCGTTGAAGGAGTGACTACACATTACAATGAGCAGTTCTTC.

CDR3 bases: TGTGCCAGCAGCCAAGAGCGGGACAGGCGATCCTACGAGCAGTACTTC. This encodes CASSQERDRRSYEQYF. The chain combines TRBV4-2 with TRBJ2-5; 8 positions match TRBD1. The last part of the DNA fits TRBJ2-7 better; the J call may be wrong. CDR3 length: 16 amino acids. Germline CDR1 is LGHNA and CDR2 is YNFKEQ.

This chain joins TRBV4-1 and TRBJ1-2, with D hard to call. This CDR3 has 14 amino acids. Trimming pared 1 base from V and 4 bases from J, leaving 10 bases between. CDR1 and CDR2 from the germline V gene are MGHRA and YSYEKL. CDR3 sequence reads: CASSQAGIFYGYTF. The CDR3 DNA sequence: TGCGCCAGCAGCCAAGCGGGTATTTTCTATGGCTACACCTTC.

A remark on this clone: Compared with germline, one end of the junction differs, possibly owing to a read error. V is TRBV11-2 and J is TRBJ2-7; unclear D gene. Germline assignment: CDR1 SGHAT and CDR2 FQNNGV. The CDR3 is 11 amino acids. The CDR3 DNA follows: TGTGCCAGCAACTTAAATAACGAGCAGTACTTC. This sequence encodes CASNLNNEQYF.